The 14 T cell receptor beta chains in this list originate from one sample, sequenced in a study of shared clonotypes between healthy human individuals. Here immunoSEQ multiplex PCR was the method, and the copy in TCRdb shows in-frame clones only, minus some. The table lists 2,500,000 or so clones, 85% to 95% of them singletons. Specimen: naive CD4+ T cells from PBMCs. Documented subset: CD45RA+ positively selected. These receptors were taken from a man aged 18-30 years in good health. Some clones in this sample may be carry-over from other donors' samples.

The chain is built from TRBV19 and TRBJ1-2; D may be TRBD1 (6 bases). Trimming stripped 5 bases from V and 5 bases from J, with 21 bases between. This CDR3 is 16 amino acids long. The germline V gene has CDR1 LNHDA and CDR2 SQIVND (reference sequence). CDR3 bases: TGTGCCAGTAGTTCCTCCGGGACAAGGGTTGGATATGGCTACACCTTC. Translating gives CASSSSGTRVGYGYTF.

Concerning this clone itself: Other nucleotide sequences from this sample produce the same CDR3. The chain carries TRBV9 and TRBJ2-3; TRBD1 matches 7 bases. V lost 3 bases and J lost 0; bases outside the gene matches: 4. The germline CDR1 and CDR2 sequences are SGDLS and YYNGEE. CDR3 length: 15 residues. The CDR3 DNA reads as TGTGCCAGCAGCGCAGGGGGTGGGAGCACAGATACGCAGTATTTT. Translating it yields CASSAGGGSTDTQYF.

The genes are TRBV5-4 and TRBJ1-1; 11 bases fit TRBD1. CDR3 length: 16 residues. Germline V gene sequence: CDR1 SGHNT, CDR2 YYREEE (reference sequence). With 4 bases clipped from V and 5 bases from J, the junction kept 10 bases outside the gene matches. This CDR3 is CASSAGAGTGGTEAFF. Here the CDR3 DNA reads TGTGCCAGCAGCGCAGGGGCCGGGACAGGGGGGACTGAAGCTTTCTTT. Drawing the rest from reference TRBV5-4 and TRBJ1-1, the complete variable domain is ETGVTQSPTHLIKTRGQQVTLRCSSQSGHNTVSWYQQALGQGPQFIFQYYREEENGRGNFPPRFSGLQFPNYSSELNVNALELDDSALYLCASSAGAGTGGTEAFFGQGTRLTVV.

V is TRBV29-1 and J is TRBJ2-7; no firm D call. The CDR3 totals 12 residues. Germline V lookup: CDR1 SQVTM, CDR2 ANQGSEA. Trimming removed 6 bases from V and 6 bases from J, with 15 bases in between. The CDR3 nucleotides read TGCAGCGTAGCCCTATCCCTTGCCGAGCAGTACTTC. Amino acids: CSVALSLAEQYF.

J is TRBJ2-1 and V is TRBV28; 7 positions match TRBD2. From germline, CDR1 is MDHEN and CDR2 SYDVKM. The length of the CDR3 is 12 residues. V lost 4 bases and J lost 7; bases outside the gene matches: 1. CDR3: CASSWGGNEQFF. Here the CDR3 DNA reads TGTGCCAGCAGTTGGGGGGGTAATGAGCAGTTCTTC.

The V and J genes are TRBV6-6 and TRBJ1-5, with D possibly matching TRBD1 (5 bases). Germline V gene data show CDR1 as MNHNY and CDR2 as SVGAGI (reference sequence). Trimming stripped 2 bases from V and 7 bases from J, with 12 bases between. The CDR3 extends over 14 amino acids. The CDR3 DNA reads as TGTGCCAGCAGTTACAGCCAGGGCCGACAGCCCCAGCATTTT. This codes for CASSYSQGRQPQHF.

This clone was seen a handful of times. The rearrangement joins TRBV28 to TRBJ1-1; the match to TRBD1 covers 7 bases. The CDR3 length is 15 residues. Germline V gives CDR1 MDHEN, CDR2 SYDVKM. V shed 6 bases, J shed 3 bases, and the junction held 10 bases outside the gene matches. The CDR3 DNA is TGTGCCAGCAGCCCCGGACAGGCGGGCCACACTGAAGCTTTCTTT. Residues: CASSPGQAGHTEAFF.

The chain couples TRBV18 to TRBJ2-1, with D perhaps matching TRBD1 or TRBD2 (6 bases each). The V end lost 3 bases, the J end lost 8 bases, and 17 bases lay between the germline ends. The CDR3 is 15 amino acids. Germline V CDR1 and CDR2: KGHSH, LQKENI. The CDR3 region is CASSPRRDIGDEQFF. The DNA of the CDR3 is TGTGCCAGCTCACCCCGGCGGGACATAGGAGATGAGCAGTTCTTC.

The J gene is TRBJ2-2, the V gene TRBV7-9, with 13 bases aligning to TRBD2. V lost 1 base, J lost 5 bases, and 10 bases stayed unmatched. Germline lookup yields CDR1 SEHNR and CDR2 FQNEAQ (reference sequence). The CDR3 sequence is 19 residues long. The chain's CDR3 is CASSLGFRLAGGRTGELFF. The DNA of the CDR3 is TGTGCCAGCAGCTTAGGGTTCCGACTAGCGGGAGGTCGGACCGGGGAGCTGTTTTTT.

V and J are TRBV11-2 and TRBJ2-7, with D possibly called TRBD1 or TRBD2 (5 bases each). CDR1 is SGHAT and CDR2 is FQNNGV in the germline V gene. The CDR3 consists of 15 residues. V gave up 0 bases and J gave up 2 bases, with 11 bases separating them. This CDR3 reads CASSLDGGPTYEQYF. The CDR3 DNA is TGTGCCAGCAGCTTAGATGGGGGACCCACCTACGAGCAGTACTTC.

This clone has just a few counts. CDR3: CASRAGQGRTEAFF. CDR3 DNA sequence: TGTGCCAGCAGGGCAGGACAGGGGCGGACTGAAGCTTTCTTT. V is TRBV28 and J is TRBJ1-1; TRBD1 matches 9 bases. The junction had 7 bases not matched to a gene; V was cut back by 6 bases and J by 5 bases. The germline V gene has CDR1 MDHEN and CDR2 SYDVKM. The CDR3 extends over 14 amino acids.

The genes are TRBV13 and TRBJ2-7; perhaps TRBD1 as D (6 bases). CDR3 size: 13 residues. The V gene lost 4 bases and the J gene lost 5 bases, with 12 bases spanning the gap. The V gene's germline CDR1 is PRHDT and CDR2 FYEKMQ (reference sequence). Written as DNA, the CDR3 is TGTGCCAGCAGCTACAGGGTAGGCAACGAGCAGTACTTC. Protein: CASSYRVGNEQYF.

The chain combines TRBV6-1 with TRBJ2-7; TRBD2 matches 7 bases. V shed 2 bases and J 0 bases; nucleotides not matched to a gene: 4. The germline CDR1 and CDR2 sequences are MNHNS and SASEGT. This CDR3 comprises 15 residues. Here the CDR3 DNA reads TGTGCCAGCAGTGAACCTCCTAGCGGCTCCTACGAGCAGTACTTC. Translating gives CASSEPPSGSYEQYF.

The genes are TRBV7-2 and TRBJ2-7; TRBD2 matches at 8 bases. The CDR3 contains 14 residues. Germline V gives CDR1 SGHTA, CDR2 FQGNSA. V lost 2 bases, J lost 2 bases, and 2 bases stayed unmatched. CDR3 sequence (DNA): TGTGCCAGCAGCTTATTAGCGGGACCCTACGAGCAGTACTTC. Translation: CASSLLAGPYEQYF.